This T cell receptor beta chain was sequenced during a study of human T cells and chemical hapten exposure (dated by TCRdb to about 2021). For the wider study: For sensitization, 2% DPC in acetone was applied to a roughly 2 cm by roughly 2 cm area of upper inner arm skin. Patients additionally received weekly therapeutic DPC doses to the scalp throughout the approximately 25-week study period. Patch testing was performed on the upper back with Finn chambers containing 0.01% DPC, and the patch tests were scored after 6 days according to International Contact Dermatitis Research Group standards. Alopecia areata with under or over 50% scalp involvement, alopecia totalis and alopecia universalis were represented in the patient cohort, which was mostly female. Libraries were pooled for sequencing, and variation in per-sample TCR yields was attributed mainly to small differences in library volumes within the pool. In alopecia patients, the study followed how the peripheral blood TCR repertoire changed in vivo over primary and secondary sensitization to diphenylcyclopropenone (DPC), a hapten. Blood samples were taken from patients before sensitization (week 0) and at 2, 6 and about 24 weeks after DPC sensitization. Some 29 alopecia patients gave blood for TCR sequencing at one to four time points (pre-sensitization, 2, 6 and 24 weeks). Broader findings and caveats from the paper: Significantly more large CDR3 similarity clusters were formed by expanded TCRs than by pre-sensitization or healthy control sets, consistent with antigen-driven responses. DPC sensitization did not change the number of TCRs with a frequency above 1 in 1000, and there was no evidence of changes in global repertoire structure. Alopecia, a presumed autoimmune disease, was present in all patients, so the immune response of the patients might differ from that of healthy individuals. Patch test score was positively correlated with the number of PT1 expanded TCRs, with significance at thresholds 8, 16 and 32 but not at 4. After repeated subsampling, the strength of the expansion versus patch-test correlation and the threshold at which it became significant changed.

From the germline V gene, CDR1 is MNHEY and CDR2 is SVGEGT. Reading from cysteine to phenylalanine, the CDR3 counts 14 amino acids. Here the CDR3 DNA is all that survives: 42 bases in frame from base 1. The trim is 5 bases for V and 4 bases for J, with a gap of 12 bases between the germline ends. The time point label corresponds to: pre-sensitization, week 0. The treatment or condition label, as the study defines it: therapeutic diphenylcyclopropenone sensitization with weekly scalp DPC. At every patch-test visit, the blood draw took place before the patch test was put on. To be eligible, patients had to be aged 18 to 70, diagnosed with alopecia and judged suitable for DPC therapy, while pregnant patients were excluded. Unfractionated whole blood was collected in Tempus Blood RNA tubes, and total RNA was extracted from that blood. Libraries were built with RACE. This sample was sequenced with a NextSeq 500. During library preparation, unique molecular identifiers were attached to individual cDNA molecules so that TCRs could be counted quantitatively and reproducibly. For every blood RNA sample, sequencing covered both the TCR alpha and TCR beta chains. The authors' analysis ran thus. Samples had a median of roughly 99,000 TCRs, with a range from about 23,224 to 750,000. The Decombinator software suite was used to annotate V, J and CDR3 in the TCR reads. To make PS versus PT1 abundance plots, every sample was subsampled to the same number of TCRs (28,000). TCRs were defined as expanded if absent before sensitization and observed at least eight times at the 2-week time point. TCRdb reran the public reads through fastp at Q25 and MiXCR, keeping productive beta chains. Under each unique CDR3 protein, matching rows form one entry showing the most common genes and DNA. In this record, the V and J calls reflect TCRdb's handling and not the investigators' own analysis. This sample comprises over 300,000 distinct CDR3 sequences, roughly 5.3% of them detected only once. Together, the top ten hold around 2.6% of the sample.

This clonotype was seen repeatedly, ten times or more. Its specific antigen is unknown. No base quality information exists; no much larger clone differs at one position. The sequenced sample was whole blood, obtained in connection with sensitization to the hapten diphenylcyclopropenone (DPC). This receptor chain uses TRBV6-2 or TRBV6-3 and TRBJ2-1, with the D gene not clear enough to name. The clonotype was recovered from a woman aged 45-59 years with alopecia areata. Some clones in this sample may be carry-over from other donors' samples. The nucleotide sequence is TGTGCCAGCAGTCACCGAGTGGGTTACAATGAGCAGTTCTTC. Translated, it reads CASSHRVGYNEQFF.